The 31 T cell receptor beta chains given below trace back to one sample, sequenced in a study of blood T cells in healthy people across ages. Combining a sample-barcoded 5' primer with a J-beta primer mix, a second PCR ran for roughly 6 to 11 cycles. MiXCR, applied by TCRdb to the 5' RACE reads, yields one record per CDR3 protein. The table records roughly 1,000,000 distinct CDR3 sequences, under 30% of them present only once. This same sample was also taken into another study, of T cells of mothers and their children.

The sample comprised blood. The receptors stem from a girl between 2 and 10 years old in good health.

There are a few counts of this clonotype. This sequence joins TRBV12-5 and TRBJ2-2; 12 bases are a match to TRBD2. The V gene end was trimmed by 7 bases and the J gene end by 4 bases; junction bases not matched to a gene: 4. Germline lookup yields CDR1 LGHNT and CDR2 FRNRAP. The CDR3 extends over 15 amino acids. The CDR3, as DNA: TGTGCTAGTGAGGGGGGACTAGCGGGCACCGGGGAGCTGTTTTTT. This sequence encodes CASEGGLAGTGELFF.

This clonotype has only a few counts. V is TRBV4-1 and J is TRBJ2-5; the D gene could be TRBD1 or TRBD2 (6 bases each). Near its end, the DNA agrees better with TRBJ2-7, so the J call may be wrong. Germline CDR1 and CDR2: MGHRA and YSYEKL. The CDR3 runs to 14 residues. DNA of the CDR3: TGCGCCAGCAGCCTTTCCGGGGGCTGGGACGAGCAGTACTTC. Translating it yields CASSLSGGWDEQYF.

This clonotype was counted only a few times. V usage is TRBV7-6 and J usage is TRBJ2-1; no clear D gene. The CDR3 length is 15 residues. Deletions cut 5 bases from V and 0 bases from J, with 11 bases between. Per the germline V gene, CDR1 is SGHVS and CDR2 is FNYEAQ. The chain's CDR3 is CASSATPSSYNEQFF. CDR3 in DNA: TGTGCCAGCAGCGCGACCCCTAGCTCCTACAATGAGCAGTTCTTC.

This clonotype was observed once. V usage is TRBV6-2 or TRBV6-3 and J usage is TRBJ2-2; TRBD1 matches at 7 bases. Germline CDR1 MNHEY, CDR2 SVGEGT. Unmatched junction bases numbered 6, after V lost 4 bases and J lost 7 bases. The CDR3 is 14 amino acids. DNA for the CDR3: TGTGCCAGCAGTTCCACAGGGGTGCACGGGGAGCTGTTTTTT. Translation: CASSSTGVHGELFF.

Only a few counts were recorded for this clonotype. The chain joins TRBV15 to TRBJ2-1, with no clear D. This CDR3 region has 14 residues. Per germline, CDR1 LNHNV and CDR2 YYDKDF (reference sequence). The V gene lost 5 bases and the J gene lost 0 bases, with 8 bases spanning the gap. The CDR3 sequence: CATSPGGSYNEQFF. The CDR3 nucleotides read TGTGCCACCAGCCCCGGTGGCTCCTACAATGAGCAGTTCTTC.

This clonotype was seen only a few times. The V gene is TRBV20-1, the J gene TRBJ2-7, with 8 bases that match TRBD2. Germline CDR1 and CDR2: DFQATT and SNEGSKA (reference sequence). This CDR3 has 15 amino acids. V shed 3 bases, J shed 3 bases, and the junction held 10 bases outside the gene matches. For the CDR3, the DNA is TGCAGTGCTAGTATCTCGGGACTAGGTGGCTACGAGCAGTACTTC. Encoded protein: CSASISGLGGYEQYF.

This clonotype has a handful of counts. The chain employs TRBV7-9 and TRBJ1-2, with D uncertain. Trimming removed 2 bases at V and 4 bases at J, with 5 bases between. CDR3 size: 12 residues. CDR1 and CDR2 from the germline V gene are SEHNR and FQNEAQ (reference sequence). The CDR3 reads CASSLTPYGYTF. DNA of the CDR3: TGTGCCAGCAGCTTAACACCCTATGGCTACACCTTC.

The V gene is TRBV28, the J gene TRBJ1-5, with 7 bases identical to TRBD1. This CDR3 region has 15 residues. The ends lost 4 bases at V and 8 bases at J; junction bases unmatched: 11. Germline-derived CDR1 and CDR2 are MDHEN and SYDVKM. CDR3 sequence: CASSSPTGIREPQHF. CDR3 coding DNA: TGTGCCAGCAGTTCGCCGACAGGGATTAGGGAGCCCCAGCATTTT.

V gene TRBV10-3 combines with J gene TRBJ2-6, with TRBD2 matching over 11 bases. Unmatched junction bases numbered 15, after V lost 4 bases and J lost 4 bases. The CDR3 length is 20 residues. CDR1 ENHRY and CDR2 SYGVKD come from the germline V gene. In nucleotides, the CDR3 is TGTGCCATCAGTGGGTCGAGGACTAGCGGGTTTTCTTCCGGGGCCAACGTCCTGACTTTC. Amino acid sequence: CAISGSRTSGFSSGANVLTF.

The chain uses TRBV28 and TRBJ2-7, with D uncertain. Germline-derived CDR1 and CDR2 are MDHEN and SYDVKM. CDR3 length equals 13 residues. Trimming took off 10 bases at V and 0 bases at J, with 13 bases between the two ends. The CDR3 nucleotides are TGTGCCATAAGCTACAGTAGCTCCTACGAGCAGTACTTC. As protein: CAISYSSSYEQYF.

The genes are TRBV6-2 or TRBV6-3 and TRBJ2-5, with D unresolved. With the DNA end fitting TRBJ2-1 better, the J assignment may be wrong. The CDR3 consists of 16 residues. CDR1 MNHEY and CDR2 SVGEGT come from the germline V gene. The CDR3 nucleotides read TGTGCCAGCAGTTACTCCACAGTGCTTACCGGCGATGAGCAGTTCTTC. This sequence encodes CASSYSTVLTGDEQFF.

This clonotype was counted between two and nine times. The chain has TRBV29-1 and TRBJ2-1, with 11 bases fitting TRBD2. The DNA end is more similar to TRBJ2-7, so the J call may be wrong. The germline V gene has CDR1 SQVTM and CDR2 ANQGSEA. CDR3 size: 15 residues. CDR3 bases: TGCAGCGTTCGTGGGTCTAGCGGGGGGAACTACGAGCAGTACTTC. Translation gives CSVRGSSGGNYEQYF.

This sequence joins TRBV9 and TRBJ2-2, with TRBD1 matching over 7 bases. V shed 6 bases, J shed 6 bases, and the junction held 5 bases outside the gene matches. CDR1 and CDR2 (germline): SGDLS, YYNGEE. This CDR3 is 13 amino acids long. For the CDR3, the DNA is TGTGCCAGCACTCCCGACAGGGCCGGGGAGCTGTTTTTT. It translates to CASTPDRAGELFF. Full variable domain (remainder filled in from reference TRBV9 and TRBJ2-2): DSGVTQTPKHLITATGQRVTLRCSPRSGDLSVYWYQQSLDQGLQFLIQYYNGEERAKGNILERFSAQQFPDLHSELNLSSLELGDSALYFCASTPDRAGELFFGEGSRLTVL.

This clonotype was observed a handful of times. This sequence joins TRBV5-1 and TRBJ2-1; 9 bases fit TRBD2. V shed 6 bases and J 0 bases; nucleotides not matched to a gene: 16. The CDR3 is 19 amino acids. Germline CDR1 and CDR2: SGHRS and YFSETQ. CDR3 in amino acids: CASNLGPAGGSSSYNEQFF. The CDR3 nucleotides read TGCGCCAGCAACCTGGGCCCAGCGGGAGGATCGAGCTCCTACAATGAGCAGTTCTTC.

The chain employs TRBV7-6 and TRBJ2-3; no clear D gene. CDR3 size: 14 residues. V was clipped by 6 bases and J by 1 base, with 11 bases between them. Germline lookup yields CDR1 SGHVS and CDR2 FNYEAQ. The chain's CDR3 is CASSYGRGTDTQYF. CDR3 nucleotides: TGTGCCAGCAGTTACGGCCGGGGCACAGATACGCAGTATTTT.

This clonotype was counted a few times. The chain couples TRBV20-1 to TRBJ2-3; D is possibly TRBD2 (5 bases). Trimming took off 4 bases at V and 7 bases at J, with 18 bases between the two ends. This CDR3 has 14 residues. In germline, CDR1 is DFQATT, CDR2 SNEGSKA (reference sequence). CDR3 sequence: CSATEEADLHTQYF. The CDR3 DNA follows: TGCAGTGCTACAGAGGAAGCGGACCTCCATACGCAGTATTTT.

This clonotype has more than one count but fewer than ten. The chain carries TRBV6-1 and TRBJ2-3, with D possibly matching TRBD2 (6 bases). Germline loops: CDR1 MNHNS, CDR2 SASEGT. V lost 2 bases and J lost 0, with 12 bases in between. The CDR3 has 16 amino acids. The CDR3 nucleotides read TGTGCCAGCAGTGAATGGCGGGGCTCTAGCACAGATACGCAGTATTTT. This codes for CASSEWRGSSTDTQYF.

The chain uses TRBV7-9 and TRBJ2-7; TRBD1 matches at 8 bases. Looked up from germline, CDR1 is SEHNR and CDR2 is FQNEAQ (reference sequence). This CDR3 comprises 16 residues. J gave up 2 bases and V 4 bases, and 10 bases lay outside the gene matches. The CDR3 region is CASSSRRQGLTYEQYF. The CDR3 DNA reads TGTGCCAGCAGCTCTAGACGACAGGGGCTAACCTACGAGCAGTACTTC.

V is TRBV5-6 and J is TRBJ1-2; D is unclear. V was pared by 0 bases and J by 9 bases, with 12 bases between. The CDR3 is 13 amino acids. Germline V lookup: CDR1 SGHDT, CDR2 YYEEEE. CDR3 coding DNA: TGTGCCAGCAGCTTGGTCGCAGGCGAAAGCTACACCTTC. Residues: CASSLVAGESYTF.

This clonotype has a handful of counts. V and J are TRBV6-6 and TRBJ1-1, with D possibly being TRBD1 (6 bases). The CDR3 spans 13 residues. In germline, CDR1 is MNHNY, CDR2 SVGAGI (reference sequence). V lost 10 bases to trimming and J lost 4 bases, with 16 bases between them. CDR3 amino acids: CAINTGWGTEAFF. In DNA, the CDR3 is TGTGCCATCAATACAGGGTGGGGCACTGAAGCTTTCTTT.

This chain uses TRBV5-5 with TRBJ2-1; 8 positions match TRBD1. The CDR3 length is 14 residues. V dropped 2 bases and J dropped 8; count of bases not matched to a gene: 6. Looked up from germline, CDR1 is SGHKS and CDR2 is YYEKEE (reference sequence). CDR3: CASSFGTGGYEQFF. DNA for the CDR3: TGTGCCAGCAGCTTCGGGACAGGCGGGTATGAGCAGTTCTTC.

This clonotype appeared a few times. This chain links TRBV6-2 or TRBV6-3 with TRBJ2-5, with D possibly TRBD1 on 6 matching bases. The DNA end lines up better with TRBJ2-1; the J call may be wrong. Germline V gene data show CDR1 as MNHEY and CDR2 as SVGEGT. The CDR3 sequence is 11 residues long. CDR3 bases: TGTGCCAGATTGGACAGCAATGAGCAGTTCTTC. Translation gives CARLDSNEQFF.

DNA for the CDR3: TGTGCCAGCGCACTAGCGGGAGGCTCCGGGACGCAGTATTTT. It yields the protein CASALAGGSGTQYF. This chain joins TRBV28 and TRBJ2-3; the match to TRBD2 covers 12 bases. Germline CDR1 MDHEN, CDR2 SYDVKM. The CDR3 totals 14 residues. V trimming: 8 bases; J trimming: 9 bases; junction bases outside the gene matches: 9.

A few counts support this clonotype. This chain links TRBV28 with TRBJ2-1, with D possibly matching TRBD2 (5 bases). Trimming cost V 8 bases and J 9 bases, with 26 bases left between them. The CDR3 length is 16 residues. Germline V gives CDR1 MDHEN, CDR2 SYDVKM. The CDR3 protein is CASWGDGYYNEGEQFF. The CDR3 DNA is TGTGCCAGCTGGGGAGACGGGTACTACAATGAGGGTGAGCAGTTCTTC. Supplemented by reference TRBV28 and TRBJ2-1, the full variable domain reads DVKVTQSSRYLVKRTGEKVFLECVQDMDHENMFWYRQDPGLGLRLIYFSYDVKMKEKGDIPEGYSVSREKKERFSLILESASTNQTSMYLCASWGDGYYNEGEQFFGPGTRLTVL.

This clonotype has more than one count but fewer than ten. The chain has TRBV2 and TRBJ2-5, with 7 bases identical to TRBD2. J lost 4 bases, V lost 10 bases, and 9 bases had no gene match. The CDR3 covers 13 residues. Germline CDR1 is SNHLY and CDR2 is FYNNEI. The DNA of the CDR3 is TGTGCCACCATTGGGAGGGTAGGAGAGACCCAGTACTTC. Encoded protein: CATIGRVGETQYF. The full variable domain, in which reference TRBV2 and TRBJ2-5 provide the parts outside the CDR3, is EPEVTQTPSHQVTQMGQEVILRCVPISNHLYFYWYRQILGQKVEFLVSFYNNEISEKSEIFDDQFSVERPDGSNFTLKIRSTKLEDSAMYFCATIGRVGETQYFGPGTRLLVL.

The sample holds a few counts of this clonotype. This rearrangement joins TRBV28 to TRBJ2-6, with D maybe TRBD2 (6 bases). The CDR3 covers 15 residues. Germline CDR1 and CDR2: MDHEN and SYDVKM. Deletions cut 6 bases from V and 0 bases from J, with 9 bases between. CDR3 sequence: CASREGVSGANVLTF. CDR3 nucleotide sequence: TGTGCCAGCAGGGAGGGCGTCTCTGGGGCCAACGTCCTGACTTTC.

The rearrangement uses TRBV6-5 and TRBJ2-4, with D possibly being TRBD1 (6 bases). Per the germline V gene, CDR1 is MNHEY and CDR2 is SVGAGI. The CDR3 loop spans 14 amino acids. The V and J ends lost 0 bases and 15 bases respectively, with 18 bases between them. CDR3 DNA: TGTGCCAGCAGTTACTCGGGGGCAGGGAAGAATTGGTACTTC. Its translation: CASSYSGAGKNWYF.

With respect to this clonotype: One end of the junction is discordant with germline, which a read error may explain. The chain joins TRBV4-3 to TRBJ2-5; 13 bases are shared with TRBD2. CDR1 is LGHNA and CDR2 is YSLEER in the germline V gene. This CDR3 comprises 14 residues. The DNA for the CDR3 is TGCGCCAGCAGCGCCCAACTAGCGGGGGGGCACACGGTCTTC. As protein: CASSAQLAGGHTVF.

V is TRBV4-2 and J is TRBJ2-5; a weak D match, TRBD2 (6 bases). The CDR3 sequence is 17 residues long. Trimming stripped 2 bases from V and 0 bases from J, with 16 bases between. Germline V CDR1 and CDR2: LGHNA, YNFKEQ. The CDR3 bases are TGTGCCAGCAGCCAACCCGAAGCGGGTGGCTACCAAGAGACCCAGTACTTC. This translates into CASSQPEAGGYQETQYF.

The chain joins TRBV20-1 to TRBJ2-5, with 10 bases identical to TRBD2. The tail of the sequence fits TRBJ2-7 better, so the J call may be wrong. The CDR3 totals 17 residues. The germline V gene has CDR1 DFQATT and CDR2 SNEGSKA (reference sequence). CDR3 protein: CSARDLLAGDTAVEQYF. CDR3 nucleotide sequence: TGCAGTGCTAGAGATCTCCTAGCGGGAGATACTGCGGTCGAGCAGTACTTC.

The chain recombines TRBV6-1 with TRBJ2-3; D is ambiguous. This CDR3 spans 15 amino acids. Germline V gene lookup returns CDR1 MNHNS and CDR2 SASEGT. Trimming removed 0 bases from V and 5 bases from J, with 12 bases in between. The CDR3 nucleotides are TGTGCCAGCAGTGAAGCGCTCGGTTGGGGAGATACGCAGTATTTT. Translating it yields CASSEALGWGDTQYF.